Listed below are T cell receptor beta chains from one sample, sequenced in a study of Ad26.COV2.S vaccination and SARS-CoV-2 variants. The data were produced by immunoSEQ multiplex PCR, yet TCRdb's version contains in-frame clones alone and is incomplete. In the table there are a few hundred thousand clones, 87% of which are singletons. The input for sequencing was peripheral blood, taken in a trial of Ad26.COV2.S vaccine versus placebo. These receptors all come from a person between 18 and 65 years old who received the Ad26.COV2.S COVID-19 vaccine or a placebo. The CDR3 runs from the conserved cysteine through the conserved F or W.

j_gene: TRBJ2-4
v_gene: TRBV6-5
CDR3aa: CASSYSTANIQYF

j_gene: TRBJ1-1
v_gene: TRBV19
CDR3aa: CASKQGQLNTEAFF

j_gene: TRBJ1-2
v_gene: TRBV4-1
CDR3aa: CASSQETAGYGYTF

j_gene: TRBJ2-5
v_gene: TRBV13
CDR3aa: CASSPWGRGQETQYF

j_gene: TRBJ2-1
v_gene: TRBV7-9
CDR3aa: CASSSKSGRAGNEQFF

j_gene: TRBJ2-7
v_gene: TRBV11-3
CDR3aa: CASSPGTGGRGEQYF

j_gene: TRBJ1-2
v_gene: TRBV5-4
CDR3aa: CASSPDTDDGYTF

j_gene: TRBJ1-1
v_gene: TRBV5-1
CDR3aa: CASSSQGSTEAFF

j_gene: TRBJ2-7
v_gene: TRBV5-1
CDR3aa: CASSFGQQFSYEQYF

j_gene: TRBJ2-1
v_gene: TRBV7-2
CDR3aa: CASREGLAGPNEQFF

j_gene: TRBJ1-2
v_gene: TRBV12-3/TRBV12-4
CDR3aa: CASRRVSDYGYTF